This entry lists 21 T cell receptor beta chains sequenced from one sample in a study of blood T cell repertoires in COVID-19. Using immunoSEQ multiplex PCR, the repertoire was profiled, and TCRdb retains in-frame clones only, with some absent. The sample has about 200,000 clones, approximately 85% seen once; the top ten hold approximately 11%. The sample was peripheral blood. Source of these receptors: a human donor with active or convalescent COVID-19. The donor label of this sample is uncertain.

The J gene is TRBJ2-5, the V gene TRBV29-1; 9 bases match TRBD1. From germline, CDR1 is SQVTM and CDR2 ANQGSEA. The CDR3 sequence is 13 residues long. V shed 2 bases, J shed 5 bases, and the junction held 3 bases outside the gene matches. For the CDR3, the DNA is TGCAGCGTTGAAAAGGACAGGGGTGAGACCCAGTACTTC. Protein product: CSVEKDRGETQYF.

The chain combines TRBV24-1 with TRBJ2-1, with TRBD2 matching 10 bases. CDR3 size: 16 residues. CDR1 KGHDR and CDR2 SFDVKD come from the germline V gene. The ends lost 1 base at V and 5 bases at J; junction bases unmatched: 4. The CDR3 reads CATSDFQREGHNEQFF. The CDR3 bases are TGTGCCACCAGTGATTTCCAGCGGGAGGGTCACAATGAGCAGTTCTTC.

This rearrangement joins TRBV4-1 to TRBJ2-3; no clear D gene. Between the trimmed V and J ends, which lost 0 bases and 3 bases, there was a span of 10 bases. Looked up from germline, CDR1 is MGHRA and CDR2 is YSYEKL. CDR3 length: 15 amino acids. CDR3 DNA: TGCGCCAGCAGCCAAGATCCCCTCGGGACAGATACGCAGTATTTT. Its translation is CASSQDPLGTDTQYF.

The chain employs TRBV3-1 (or the pseudogene TRBV3-2) and TRBJ2-3, with D possibly matching TRBD2 (6 bases). The CDR3 length is 16 residues. The germline V and J ends were trimmed by 4 bases and 2 bases, with 16 bases remaining between them. The germline CDR1 and CDR2 sequences are LGHDT and YNNKEL (reference sequence). CDR3 bases: TGTGCCAGCAGCCCCGAATTAGCGGAGCACACAGATACGCAGTATTTT. This encodes CASSPELAEHTDTQYF.

The chain uses TRBV6-1 and TRBJ2-5, with 10 bases identical to TRBD2. Germline V gene sequence: CDR1 MNHNS, CDR2 SASEGT. V dropped 2 bases and J dropped 5; count of bases not matched to a gene: 2. This CDR3 has 14 residues. This chain's CDR3 is CASSEWGLAETQYF. CDR3 nucleotide sequence: TGTGCCAGCAGTGAATGGGGACTAGCGGAGACCCAGTACTTC.

This CDR3 is CTSSQATVPSGTRPTPVGTDTQYF. The CDR3 nucleotides are TGCACCAGCAGCCAAGCGACAGTCCCCTCCGGGACTCGCCCAACTCCGGTCGGCACAGATACGCAGTATTTT. The chain joins TRBV1 to TRBJ2-3; the table gives TRBD2 as D, unverified against the DNA. TRBV1 is a recognized pseudogene. This CDR3 contains 24 residues.

This chain uses TRBV30 with TRBJ2-1; TRBD2 aligns across 13 bases. The CDR3 spans 18 residues. Germline V lookup: CDR1 GTSNPN, CDR2 SVGIG (reference sequence). V gave up 4 bases and J gave up 4 bases; unmatched junction bases: 13. For the CDR3, the DNA is TGTGCCTGGACCCTTACTAGCGGGAGGGCCTTTATATACAATGAGCAGTTCTTC. This codes for CAWTLTSGRAFIYNEQFF.

The CDR3 sequence is CASSLGPGQGVYEQYF. In DNA, the CDR3 is TGTGCCAGCAGCCTGGGACCGGGACAGGGGGTTTACGAGCAGTACTTC. This sequence joins TRBV7-6 and TRBJ2-7, with 11 bases aligning to TRBD1. CDR1 and CDR2 from the germline V gene are SGHVS and FNYEAQ. This CDR3 region has 16 residues. V lost 5 bases to trimming and J lost 4 bases; unmatched junction nucleotides: 10.

V usage is TRBV10-3 and J usage is TRBJ1-4; TRBD1 matches at 8 bases. The ends lost 6 bases at V and 3 bases at J; junction bases unmatched: 3. The CDR3 is 14 residues long. Germline CDR1 reads ENHRY; CDR2 reads SYGVKD. CDR3 amino acids: CAISRQGPNEKLFF. The CDR3 DNA sequence: TGTGCCATCAGCCGACAGGGGCCTAATGAAAAACTGTTTTTT.

The chain carries TRBV27 and TRBJ2-5, with 10 bases matching TRBD2. The junction had 6 bases not matched to a gene; V was cut back by 5 bases and J by 6 bases. Germline CDR1 MNHEY, CDR2 SMNVEV (reference sequence). CDR3 length equals 14 residues. The CDR3 region is CASSGLAEDQTQYF. The CDR3 coding sequence is TGTGCCAGCAGTGGACTAGCGGAAGACCAGACCCAGTACTTC.

The chain combines TRBV5-1 with TRBJ2-5; no reliable D call. Germline V lookup: CDR1 SGHRS, CDR2 YFSETQ. The CDR3 has 15 amino acids. V was clipped by 0 bases and J by 1 base, with 10 bases between them. The CDR3 is CASSLALITQETQYF. CDR3 DNA sequence: TGCGCCAGCAGCTTGGCGCTAATCACCCAAGAGACCCAGTACTTC. The full variable domain, in which reference TRBV5-1 and TRBJ2-5 provide the parts outside the CDR3, is KAGVTQTPRYLIKTRGQQVTLSCSPISGHRSVSWYQQTPGQGLQFLFEYFSETQRNKGNFPGRFSGRQFSNSRSEMNVSTLELGDSALYLCASSLALITQETQYFGPGTRLLVL.

CDR3: CASSAGGTGNYGYTF. DNA of the CDR3: TGTGCCAGCAGCGCAGGTGGGACAGGGAACTATGGCTACACCTTC. This sequence joins TRBV9 and TRBJ1-2; 9 bases map to TRBD1. This CDR3 has 15 amino acids. The junction had 5 bases not matched to a gene; V was cut back by 3 bases and J by 2 bases. The germline V gene encodes CDR1 SGDLS and CDR2 YYNGEE.

V gene TRBV5-1 combines with J gene TRBJ2-1, with 15 bases identical to TRBD2. This CDR3 spans 17 amino acids. In germline, CDR1 is SGHRS, CDR2 YFSETQ. Losses at the gene ends were 3 bases for V and 5 bases for J; bases not matched to a gene: 6. In nucleotides, the CDR3 is TGCGCCAGCAGCTCCGGACTAGCGGGAGGGCCCAACAATGAGCAGTTCTTC. It encodes CASSSGLAGGPNNEQFF.

This chain uses TRBV11-2 with TRBJ2-3; TRBD2 aligns across 12 bases. V lost 5 bases and J lost 5; bases outside the gene matches: 8. The germline CDR1 and CDR2 sequences are SGHAT and FQNNGV. The CDR3 totals 16 residues. CDR3 DNA sequence: TGTGCCAGCAGCCCCCTACTAGCGGGGGGTAAAGATACGCAGTATTTT. It is translated as CASSPLLAGGKDTQYF.

This clone occurred many times. V and J are TRBV7-3 and TRBJ2-3; D uncertain. Between the trimmed V and J ends, which lost 1 base and 2 bases, there was a span of 10 bases. This CDR3 has 15 residues. The V gene's germline CDR1 is SGHTA and CDR2 FQGTGA. This CDR3 is CASSLNSPYTDTQYF. The CDR3 region has the DNA TGTGCCAGCAGCTTAAACAGCCCCTACACAGATACGCAGTATTTT.

A note on this clone: This sample includes further DNA sequences coding for the same CDR3. The chain carries TRBV18 and TRBJ2-7; TRBD1 matches at 10 bases. V was clipped by 6 bases and J by 7 bases; unmatched bases: 9. This CDR3 is built from 14 residues. The germline gives CDR1 KGHSH, CDR2 LQKENI. DNA of the CDR3: TGTGCCAGCTCGCCCGGGACAGGGGCTCGGGAGCAGTACTTC. It codes for CASSPGTGAREQYF.

The V and J genes are TRBV9 and TRBJ2-5; a possible D gene is TRBD2 (6 bases). Germline V gene sequence: CDR1 SGDLS, CDR2 YYNGEE. Between the trimmed V and J ends, which lost 0 bases and 9 bases, there was a span of 21 bases. This CDR3 region has 16 residues. DNA of the CDR3: TGTGCCAGCAGCGTAGATGGGCACAATCGGGGGAGACCCCAGTACTTC. It translates to CASSVDGHNRGRPQYF. The full variable domain, with the rest looked up from reference TRBV9 and TRBJ2-5, is DSGVTQTPKHLITATGQRVTLRCSPRSGDLSVYWYQQSLDQGLQFLIQYYNGEERAKGNILERFSAQQFPDLHSELNLSSLELGDSALYFCASSVDGHNRGRPQYFGPGTRLLVL.

The rearrangement joins TRBV5-6 to TRBJ1-6; the match to TRBD1 covers 10 bases. V shed 0 bases and J 8 bases; nucleotides not matched to a gene: 8. The CDR3 loop spans 17 amino acids. Germline V gives CDR1 SGHDT, CDR2 YYEEEE. The chain's CDR3 is CASSLGSGGTGDSPLHF. CDR3 in DNA: TGTGCCAGCAGCTTGGGGAGTGGGGGGACAGGGGATTCACCCCTCCACTTT.

The chain joins TRBV3-1 (or the pseudogene TRBV3-2) to TRBJ2-7; 9 nucleotides agree with TRBD2. CDR3 length: 13 amino acids. The V and J ends lost 4 bases and 3 bases, in that order; junction bases with no gene match: 1. From germline, CDR1 is LGHDT and CDR2 YNNKEL (reference sequence). The CDR3 region has the DNA TGTGCCAGCAGCCCGACTAGCGGCTACGAGCAGTACTTC. It specifies CASSPTSGYEQYF.

In this sample, this clone turned up once. The rearrangement uses TRBV24-1 and TRBJ2-3; maybe TRBD1 (6 bases). The germline V gene encodes CDR1 KGHDR and CDR2 SFDVKD. V lost 4 bases, J lost 6 bases, and 25 bases lay in between. The CDR3 runs to 18 residues. The DNA for the CDR3 is TGTGCCACCAGTGACTCAACGGCGAGGGGGTTCGGTTTGGATACGCAGTATTTT. This encodes CATSDSTARGFGLDTQYF.

This clone has just one count. The chain combines TRBV5-4 with TRBJ2-3, with 9 bases matching TRBD2. Germline CDR1 SGHNT, CDR2 YYREEE (reference sequence). CDR3 size: 15 residues. With 5 bases clipped from V and 11 bases from J, the junction kept 15 bases outside the gene matches. CDR3 DNA: TGTGCCAGCAGTCCTCCCCAGCGGGAGGCTCAAAAGCAGTATTTT. It is translated as CASSPPQREAQKQYF. The full variable domain, rest sourced from reference TRBV5-4 and TRBJ2-3, is ETGVTQSPTHLIKTRGQQVTLRCSSQSGHNTVSWYQQALGQGPQFIFQYYREEENGRGNFPPRFSGLQFPNYSSELNVNALELDDSALYLCASSPPQREAQKQYFGPGTRLTVL.